This T cell receptor (beta chain) stems from a study of CD8+CD57+ T cells in acquired aplastic anemia. Overall study: Sorted cells (CD4+ and CD8+) yielded DNA amounts that averaged approximately 3.2 ug.

The TCR beta profiling, which covered VDJ combination and CDR3 sequence, was carried out using genomic DNA as the template. MiXCR, run by TCRdb on the reads, gives a single entry per CDR3 protein. The sample lists 200,000 to 250,000 distinct CDR3 sequences, approximately 60% occurring once. The CDR3 runs to 15 residues. The junction had 5 bases not matched to a gene; V was cut back by 0 bases and J by 6 bases. Germline CDR1 reads SGHRS; CDR2 reads YFSETQ. The TCR comes from a human donor in good health. V usage is TRBV5-1 and J usage is TRBJ2-1; 8 nucleotides line up with TRBD2. Sample: sorted CD4+, CD8+, or CD8+CD57+ T cells (not recorded which) from PBMCs. In DNA form, the CDR3 reads TGCGCCAGCAGCTTGGGACCCGGGGGGGGCAATGAGCAGTTCTTC. Its protein product is CASSLGPGGGNEQFF.